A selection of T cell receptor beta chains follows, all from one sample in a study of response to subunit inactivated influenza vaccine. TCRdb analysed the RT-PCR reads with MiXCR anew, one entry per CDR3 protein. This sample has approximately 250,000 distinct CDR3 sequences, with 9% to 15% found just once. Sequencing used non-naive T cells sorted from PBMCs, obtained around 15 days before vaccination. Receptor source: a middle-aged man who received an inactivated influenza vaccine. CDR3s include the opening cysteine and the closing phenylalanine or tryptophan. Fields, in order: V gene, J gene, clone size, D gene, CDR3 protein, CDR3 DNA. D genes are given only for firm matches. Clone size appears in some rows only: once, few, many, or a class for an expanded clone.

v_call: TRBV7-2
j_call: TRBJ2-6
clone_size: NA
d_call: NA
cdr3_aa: CASSLKAAGANVLTF
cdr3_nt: TGTGCCAGCAGCTTAAAGGCAGCTGGGGCCAACGTCCTGACTTTC

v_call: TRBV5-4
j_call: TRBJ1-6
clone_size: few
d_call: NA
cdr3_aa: CASSSGKLYSPLHF
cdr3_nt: TGTGCCAGCAGCTCGGGCAAGCTCTATTCACCCCTCCACTTT

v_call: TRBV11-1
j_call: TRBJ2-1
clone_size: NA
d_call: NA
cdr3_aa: CASSFKSSYNEQFF
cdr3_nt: TGTGCCAGCAGCTTTAAGAGCTCCTACAATGAGCAGTTCTTC

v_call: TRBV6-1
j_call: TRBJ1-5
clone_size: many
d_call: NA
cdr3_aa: CASSGTENQPQHF
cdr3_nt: TGTGCCAGCAGTGGGACAGAAAATCAGCCCCAGCATTTT

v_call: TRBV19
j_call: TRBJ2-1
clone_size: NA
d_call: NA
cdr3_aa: CASSWMSYNEQFF
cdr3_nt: TGTGCCAGTAGTTGGATGTCCTACAATGAGCAGTTCTTC

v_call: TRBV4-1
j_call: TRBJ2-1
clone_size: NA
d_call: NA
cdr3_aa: CASSQGASSPYEQFF
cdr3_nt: TGCGCCAGCAGCCAGGGGGCGTCTAGTCCCTATGAGCAGTTCTTC

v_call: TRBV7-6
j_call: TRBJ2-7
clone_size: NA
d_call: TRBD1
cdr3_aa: CASSLARDRGGNEQYF
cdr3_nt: TGTGCCAGCAGCTTGGCCCGGGACAGGGGAGGGAACGAGCAGTACTTC

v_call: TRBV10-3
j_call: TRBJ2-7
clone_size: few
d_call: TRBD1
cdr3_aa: CAISGTGTGAYEQYF
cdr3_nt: TGTGCCATCAGTGGTACCGGGACAGGGGCTTACGAGCAGTACTTC

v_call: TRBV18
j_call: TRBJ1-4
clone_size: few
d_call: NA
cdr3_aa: CASSPTTSEKLFF
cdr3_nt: TGTGCCAGCTCACCAACGACGAGTGAAAAACTGTTTTTT

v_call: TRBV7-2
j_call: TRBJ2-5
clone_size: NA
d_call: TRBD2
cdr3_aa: CASSKGTSGGQETQYF
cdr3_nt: TGTGCCAGCAGCAAAGGGACTAGCGGGGGGCAAGAGACCCAGTACTTC

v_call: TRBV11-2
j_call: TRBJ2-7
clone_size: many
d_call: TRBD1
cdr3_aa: CASSLGGTGGYEQYF
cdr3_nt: TGTGCCAGCAGCTTAGGGGGGACAGGGGGCTACGAGCAGTACTTC

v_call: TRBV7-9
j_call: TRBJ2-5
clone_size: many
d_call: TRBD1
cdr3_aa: CASSSPGTELKETQYF
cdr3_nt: TGTGCCAGCAGCTCGCCCGGGACAGAGCTAAAAGAGACCCAGTACTTC

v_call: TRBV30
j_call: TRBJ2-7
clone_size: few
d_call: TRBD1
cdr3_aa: CAWRARDRAYEQYF
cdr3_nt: TGTGCCTGGAGAGCCCGGGACAGAGCCTACGAGCAGTACTTC

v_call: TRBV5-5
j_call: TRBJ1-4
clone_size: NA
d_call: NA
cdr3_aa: CASSLRQSPEKLFF
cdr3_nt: TGTGCCAGCAGCTTGCGGCAGTCACCTGAAAAACTGTTTTTT

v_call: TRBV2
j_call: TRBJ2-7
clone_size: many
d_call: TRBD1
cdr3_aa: CASRGTFRDSSYEQYF
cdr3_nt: TGTGCCAGCAGGGGTACGTTCCGGGACAGCTCCTACGAGCAGTACTTC

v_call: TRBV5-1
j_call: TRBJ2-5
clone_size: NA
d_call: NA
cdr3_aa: CASSLILQPGETQYF
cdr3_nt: TGCGCCAGCAGCTTGATTTTACAACCGGGGGAGACCCAGTACTTC

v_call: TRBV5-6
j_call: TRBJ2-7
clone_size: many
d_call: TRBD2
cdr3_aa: CASSLEPAGRPDEQYF
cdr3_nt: TGTGCCAGCAGCTTGGAACCAGCGGGGAGACCAGACGAGCAGTACTTC

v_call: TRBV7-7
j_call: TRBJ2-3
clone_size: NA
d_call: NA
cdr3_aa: CASSLAQTDTQYF
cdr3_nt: TGTGCTAGCAGCTTAGCGCAGACAGATACGCAGTATTTT

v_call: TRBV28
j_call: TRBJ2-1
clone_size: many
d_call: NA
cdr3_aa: CASSSSGPVGNEQFF
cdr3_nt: TGTGCCAGCAGTTCAAGCGGCCCCGTAGGGAATGAGCAGTTCTTC

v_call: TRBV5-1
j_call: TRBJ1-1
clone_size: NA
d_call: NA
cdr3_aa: CASSLDGDTEAFF
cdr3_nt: TGCGCCAGCAGCTTGGACGGGGACACTGAAGCTTTCTTT

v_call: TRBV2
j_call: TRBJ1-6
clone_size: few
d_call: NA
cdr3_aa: CASSEAQIQIGSPLHF
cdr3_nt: TGTGCCAGCAGTGAAGCACAGATTCAAATAGGTTCACCCCTCCACTTT

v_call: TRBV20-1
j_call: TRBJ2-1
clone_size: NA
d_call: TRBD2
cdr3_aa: CSARSGGAMNEQFF
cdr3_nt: TGCAGTGCTAGAAGCGGGGGGGCAATGAATGAGCAGTTCTTC

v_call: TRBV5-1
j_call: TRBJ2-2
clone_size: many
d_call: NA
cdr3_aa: CASSSPGLRITSNTGELFF
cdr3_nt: TGCGCCAGCAGCTCCCCGGGACTGAGGATTACCTCGAACACCGGGGAGCTGTTTTTT

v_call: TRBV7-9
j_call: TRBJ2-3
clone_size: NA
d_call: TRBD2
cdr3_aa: CASSFAGGTTDTQYF
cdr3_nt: TGTGCCAGCAGCTTCGCGGGGGGGACCACAGATACGCAGTATTTT

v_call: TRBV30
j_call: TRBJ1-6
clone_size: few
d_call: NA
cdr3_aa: CAWSVLKGETYNSPLHF
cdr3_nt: TGTGCCTGGAGTGTACTGAAGGGCGAAACCTATAATTCACCCCTCCACTTT

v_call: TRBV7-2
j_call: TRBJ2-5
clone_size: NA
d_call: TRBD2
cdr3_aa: CASSPGTIQETQYF
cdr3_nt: TGTGCCAGCAGCCCCGGGACTATACAAGAGACCCAGTACTTC

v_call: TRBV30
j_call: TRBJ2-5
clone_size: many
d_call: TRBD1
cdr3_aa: CAWNRGGETQYF
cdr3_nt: TGTGCCTGGAACAGGGGTGGCGAGACCCAGTACTTC

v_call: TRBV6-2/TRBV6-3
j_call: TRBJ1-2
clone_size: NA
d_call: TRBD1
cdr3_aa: CASSFRDRVNDGYTF
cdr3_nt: TGTGCCAGCAGTTTCCGGGACAGGGTGAACGATGGCTACACCTTC

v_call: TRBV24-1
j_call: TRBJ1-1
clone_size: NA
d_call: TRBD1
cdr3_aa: CATSDLRQGARFF
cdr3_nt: TGTGCCACCAGTGATTTGCGGCAGGGGGCGAGATTCTTT

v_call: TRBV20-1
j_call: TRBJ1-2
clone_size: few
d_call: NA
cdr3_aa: CSARRAGTEYGYTF
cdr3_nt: TGCAGTGCTAGACGGGCCGGGACGGAATATGGCTACACCTTC

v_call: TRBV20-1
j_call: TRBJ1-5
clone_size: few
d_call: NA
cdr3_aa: CSATPLGHVDQPQHF
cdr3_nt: TGCAGTGCCACCCCCCTCGGACATGTCGATCAGCCCCAGCATTTT

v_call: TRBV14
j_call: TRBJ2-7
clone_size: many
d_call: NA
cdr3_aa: CASSRNAYEQYF
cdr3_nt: TGTGCCAGCAGCCGAAATGCCTACGAGCAGTACTTC

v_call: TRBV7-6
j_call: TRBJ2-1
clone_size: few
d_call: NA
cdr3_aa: CASSLGRVSIGEQFF
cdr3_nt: TGTGCCAGCAGCTTAGGGCGGGTTTCAATTGGTGAGCAGTTCTTC

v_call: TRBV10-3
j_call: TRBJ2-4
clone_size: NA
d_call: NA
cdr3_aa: CAISDPGTKNIQYF
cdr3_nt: TGTGCCATCAGTGACCCGGGGACCAAAAACATTCAGTACTTC

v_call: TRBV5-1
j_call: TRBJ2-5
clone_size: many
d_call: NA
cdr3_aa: CASSSGALYQETQYF
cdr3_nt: TGCGCCAGCAGCTCCGGGGCTCTATACCAAGAGACCCAGTACTTC

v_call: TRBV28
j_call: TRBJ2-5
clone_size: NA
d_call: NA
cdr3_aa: CASSLETAPQTQYF
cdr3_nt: TGTGCCAGCAGTTTAGAAACAGCGCCCCAGACCCAGTACTTC

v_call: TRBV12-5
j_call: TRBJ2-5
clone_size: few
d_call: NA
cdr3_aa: CASGGEGGWETQYF
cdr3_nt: TGTGCTAGTGGAGGCGAAGGGGGTTGGGAGACCCAGTACTTC

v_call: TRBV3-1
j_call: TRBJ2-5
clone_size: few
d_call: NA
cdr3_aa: CASSHLLEGTQETQYF
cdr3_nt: TGTGCCAGCAGCCACCTCCTAGAGGGGACCCAAGAGACCCAGTACTTC

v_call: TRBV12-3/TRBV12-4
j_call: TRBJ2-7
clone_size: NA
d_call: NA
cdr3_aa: CASSPLGVRKRYEQYF
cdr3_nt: TGTGCCAGCAGTCCATTAGGAGTGAGGAAGAGGTACGAGCAGTACTTC

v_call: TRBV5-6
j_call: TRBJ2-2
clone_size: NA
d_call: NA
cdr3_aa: CASNRVANTGELFF
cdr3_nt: TGTGCCAGCAACAGGGTCGCGAACACCGGGGAGCTGTTTTTT

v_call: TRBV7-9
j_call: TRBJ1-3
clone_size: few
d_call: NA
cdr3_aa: CASSFTGFGNTIYF
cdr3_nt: TGTGCCAGCAGCTTTACAGGGTTCGGAAACACCATATATTTT

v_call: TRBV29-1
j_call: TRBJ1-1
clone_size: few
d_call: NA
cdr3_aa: CSVEGRANTEAFF
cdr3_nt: TGCAGCGTTGAAGGCAGGGCGAACACTGAAGCTTTCTTT

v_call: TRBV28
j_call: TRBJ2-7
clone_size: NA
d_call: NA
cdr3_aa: CAARGAESSYEQYF
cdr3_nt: TGTGCCGCGCGCGGGGCGGAAAGCTCCTACGAGCAGTACTTC

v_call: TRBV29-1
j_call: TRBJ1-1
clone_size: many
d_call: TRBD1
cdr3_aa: CSVDRGGGTFF
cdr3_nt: TGCAGCGTAGACAGGGGGGGTGGAACTTTCTTT

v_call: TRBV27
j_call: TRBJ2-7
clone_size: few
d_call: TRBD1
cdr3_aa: CASSLFFQGQGANEQYF
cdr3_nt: TGTGCCAGCAGTTTATTCTTCCAGGGACAGGGGGCAAACGAGCAGTACTTC

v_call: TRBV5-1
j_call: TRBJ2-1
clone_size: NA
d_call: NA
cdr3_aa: CASSLNGDSYNEQFF
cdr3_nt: TGCGCCAGCAGCTTGAACGGGGACTCCTACAATGAGCAGTTCTTC

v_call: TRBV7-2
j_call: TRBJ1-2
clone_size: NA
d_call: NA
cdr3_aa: CASSLAIDTGSYTF
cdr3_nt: TGTGCCAGCAGCTTAGCGATCGACACGGGGAGCTACACCTTC

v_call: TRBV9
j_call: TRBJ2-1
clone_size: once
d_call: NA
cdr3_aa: CASSRDDYNEQFF
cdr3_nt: TGTGCCAGCAGCCGGGACGATTACAATGAGCAGTTCTTC

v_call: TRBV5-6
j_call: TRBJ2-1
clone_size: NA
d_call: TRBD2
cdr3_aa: CASSLWGLLEQFF
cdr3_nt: TGTGCCAGCAGCTTGTGGGGACTATTGGAGCAGTTCTTC

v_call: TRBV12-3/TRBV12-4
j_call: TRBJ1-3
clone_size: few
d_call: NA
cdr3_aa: CASTDSISGNTIYF
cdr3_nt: TGTGCCAGCACTGACAGTATCTCTGGAAACACCATATATTTT